A single sample is the source of the 8 T cell receptor beta chains below, sequenced in a study of control samples from healthy donors and cancer patients. The assay was immunoSEQ multiplex PCR, and TCRdb's table has in-frame clones only and misses some. The table shows 110,000 to 150,000 clones, with 75% to 90% occurring only once. The material sequenced was blood. The source of these receptors is a woman in her thirties in good health.

A note on this clone: Other nucleotide sequences in the sample specify the same CDR3. This rearrangement joins TRBV6-1 to TRBJ1-1; unclear D gene. This CDR3 has 12 residues. Trimming shortened V by 3 bases and J by 6 bases, and 8 bases separated the two germline ends. Germline lookup yields CDR1 MNHNS and CDR2 SASEGT. The CDR3 coding sequence is TGTGCCAGCAGTGAGCGGGGAGCTGAAGCTTTCTTT. This codes for CASSERGAEAFF.

The chain carries TRBV18 and TRBJ1-1, with TRBD1 identical over 8 bases. This CDR3 is built from 19 residues. CDR1 and CDR2 from the germline V gene are KGHSH and LQKENI. Germline trimming cut 4 bases from V and 2 bases from J; bases unmatched to any gene: 18. Here the CDR3 reads CASSLPGFGTGDQNTEAFF. The CDR3 coding sequence is TGTGCCAGCTCACTTCCCGGGTTCGGGACAGGCGACCAAAACACTGAAGCTTTCTTT.

The chain has TRBV6-5 and TRBJ1-1; D uncertain. The CDR3 runs 15 residues. Per germline, CDR1 MNHEY and CDR2 SVGAGI. V was shortened by 10 bases and J by 0 bases, with 18 bases between the two germline ends. The CDR3 region has the DNA TGTGCCACCCGAAATCTGGGGAGACTGAACACTGAAGCTTTCTTT. Translation: CATRNLGRLNTEAFF.

This rearrangement joins TRBV27 to TRBJ2-2; D ambiguous. This CDR3 has 12 residues. Germline-derived CDR1 and CDR2 are MNHEY and SMNVEV (reference sequence). With 2 bases removed from V and 6 bases from J, the gap between germline ends came to 4 bases. The CDR3 sequence: CASSLGPGELFF. The CDR3 DNA sequence: TGTGCCAGCAGTTTAGGGCCCGGGGAGCTGTTTTTT.

The chain joins TRBV6-5 to TRBJ1-1; D is uncertain. This CDR3 contains 11 residues. Germline-derived CDR1 and CDR2 are MNHEY and SVGAGI. The CDR3 DNA is TGTGCAACCCGACGGAACACTGAAGCTTTCTTT. Its translation: CATRRNTEAFF.

The rearrangement links TRBV19 to TRBJ1-5; no reliable D call. Trimming left V 10 bases short and J 0 bases short, with 10 bases between. Germline-derived CDR1 and CDR2 are LNHDA and SQIVND (reference sequence). The CDR3 loop spans 13 amino acids. The CDR3 region is CATSAISNQPQHF. CDR3 in DNA: TGTGCCACCTCAGCTATTAGCAATCAGCCCCAGCATTTT.

This clone was counted a single time. The chain couples TRBV4-1 to TRBJ1-5; tentative D call: TRBD1 (5 bases). The germline gives CDR1 MGHRA, CDR2 YSYEKL. The CDR3 sequence is 15 residues long. V was cut by 0 bases and J by 5 bases, with 11 bases left in between. The DNA for the CDR3 is TGCGCCAGCAGCCAAGATTGGGACCCCTATCAGCCCCAGCATTTT. Its translation: CASSQDWDPYQPQHF.

The chain carries TRBV10-3 and TRBJ1-5, with D possibly matching TRBD1 (5 bases). CDR3 size: 13 residues. V was pared by 6 bases and J by 4 bases, with 10 bases between. Germline CDR1 is ENHRY and CDR2 is SYGVKD. The chain's CDR3 is CAIRGTENQPQHF. The CDR3 nucleotides read TGTGCCATCAGGGGGACGGAGAATCAGCCCCAGCATTTT.